One and the same sample provided the 5 T cell receptor beta chains below, sequenced in a study of cytotoxic CD8 clonotypes in ibrutinib-treated CLL. Using immunoSEQ multiplex PCR, the repertoire was profiled, and TCRdb retains in-frame clones only, with some absent. The profile shows around 330,000 clones, 60% to 80% of them singletons. The sample in question was PBMCs, obtained after 36 months of ibrutinib treatment. The receptors stem from a human donor with chronic lymphocytic leukemia.

The rearrangement links TRBV6-5 to TRBJ2-3, with D unclear. The CDR3 runs 14 residues. V lost 6 bases and J 1 base, leaving 11 bases between the germline ends. CDR1 MNHEY and CDR2 SVGAGI come from the germline V gene. The CDR3 region is CASRVIWGTDTQYF. CDR3 DNA sequence: TGTGCCAGCAGAGTCATTTGGGGCACAGATACGCAGTATTTT.

The V and J genes are TRBV13 and TRBJ2-1, with 8 bases aligning to TRBD2. CDR1 and CDR2 from the germline V gene are PRHDT and FYEKMQ (reference sequence). This CDR3 is 14 amino acids long. Losses at the gene ends were 2 bases for V and 6 bases for J; bases not matched to a gene: 3. CDR3 region: CASSLRAGGNEQFF. The CDR3 region has the DNA TGTGCCAGCAGCTTAAGGGCGGGAGGCAATGAGCAGTTCTTC. Full variable domain (remainder filled in from reference TRBV13 and TRBJ2-1): AAGVIQSPRHLIKEKRETATLKCYPIPRHDTVYWYQQGPGQDPQFLISFYEKMQSDKGSIPDRFSAQQFSDYHSELNMSSLELGDSALYFCASSLRAGGNEQFFGPGTRLTVL.

The chain's CDR3 is CASSDRRGSGANVLTF. The DNA for the CDR3 is TGTGCCAGCAGTGATCGCAGGGGCTCTGGGGCCAACGTCCTGACTTTC. The chain links TRBV2 to TRBJ2-6, with D possibly TRBD1 on 6 matching bases. Germline V gives CDR1 SNHLY, CDR2 FYNNEI. V lost 3 bases, J lost 0 bases, and 9 bases lay in between. The CDR3 is 16 amino acids.

The chain is built from TRBV10-3 and TRBJ2-5, with no clear D. The CDR3 is 14 residues long. Germline V CDR1 and CDR2: ENHRY, SYGVKD. V lost 0 bases and J 3 bases, leaving 8 bases between the germline ends. The CDR3 reads CAISESTVEETQYF. CDR3 in DNA: TGTGCCATCAGTGAGTCTACAGTAGAAGAGACCCAGTACTTC.

The CDR3 here is CASSLDLAAEAFF. CDR3 DNA: TGTGCCAGCAGCTTAGATTTGGCAGCTGAAGCTTTCTTT. J is TRBJ1-1 and V is TRBV11-2; D remains ambiguous. Germline-derived CDR1 and CDR2 are SGHAT and FQNNGV. Trimming took 0 bases from V and 6 from J, leaving 8 bases between them. The CDR3 has 13 amino acids.